Following are 11 T cell receptor beta chains from one sample sequenced in a study of T cells after yellow fever vaccination. A single record per CDR3 protein comes from TCRdb applying MiXCR to the 5' RACE reads. In the table there are 500,000 to 650,000 distinct CDR3 sequences, about a sixth of which are singletons. Sequencing was performed on PBMCs, taken 5 to 6 days after the first yellow fever vaccination. The origin of the receptors is a man aged 18 to 29 who received the YFV17D yellow fever vaccine.

The J gene is TRBJ2-5, the V gene TRBV11-2; D gene uncertain. This CDR3 spans 14 amino acids. CDR1 SGHAT and CDR2 FQNNGV come from the germline V gene. Trimming pared 1 base from V and 2 bases from J, leaving 8 bases between. The DNA of the CDR3 is TGTGCCAGCAGCTTAGTTTTTACGCAAGAGACCCAGTACTTC. Its protein is CASSLVFTQETQYF.

The chain links TRBV4-1 to TRBJ2-4; D unclear. The CDR3 has 15 residues. Germline V gives CDR1 MGHRA, CDR2 YSYEKL. Trimming took 1 base from V and 0 from J, leaving 7 bases between them. The CDR3 DNA reads as TGCGCCAGCAGCCAAGTGGGATTAGCCAAAAACATTCAGTACTTC. Its protein is CASSQVGLAKNIQYF.

This sequence joins TRBV7-9 and TRBJ2-7; no clear D gene. In germline, CDR1 is SEHNR, CDR2 FQNEAQ (reference sequence). The CDR3 covers 14 residues. V lost 0 bases to trimming and J lost 2 bases, with 8 bases between them. CDR3 region: CASSLAARPYEQYV. In nucleotides, the CDR3 is TGTGCCAGCAGCTTAGCGGCCAGACCCTACGAGCAGTACGTC.

The V call is TRBV28, the J call TRBJ1-1, with 10 bases lining up with TRBD1. J lost 8 bases, V lost 3 bases, and 3 bases had no gene match. CDR1 is MDHEN, CDR2 SYDVKM, per germline. This CDR3 is 13 amino acids long. CDR3 amino acids: CASSLGQGPEAFF. The CDR3, as DNA: TGTGCCAGCAGTTTGGGACAGGGGCCCGAAGCTTTCTTT.

The chain carries TRBV4-3 and TRBJ1-1; D is perhaps TRBD1 (6 bases). CDR1 and CDR2 (germline): LGHNA, YSLEER. This CDR3 has 18 residues. V lost 3 bases, J lost 2 bases, and 22 bases lay in between. CDR3 loop: CASSHTTFGGSTNTEAFF. CDR3 coding DNA: TGCGCCAGCAGCCACACCACTTTTGGGGGCTCGACCAACACTGAAGCTTTCTTT.

This clonotype was counted ten times or more. The rearrangement uses TRBV7-3 and TRBJ2-1; TRBD2 agrees at 8 bases. The CDR3 contains 16 residues. The germline CDR1 and CDR2 sequences are SGHTA and FQGTGA. Trimming cost V 1 base and J 0 bases; bases outside gene matches: 2. DNA for the CDR3: TGTGCCAGCAGCTTAATGGCGGGGGGCTCCTACAATGAGCAGTTCTTC. It yields the protein CASSLMAGGSYNEQFF.

The V and J genes are TRBV5-4 and TRBJ1-1; D perhaps matches TRBD1 (6 bases). Deletions cut 2 bases from V and 0 bases from J, with 14 bases between. The CDR3 runs 16 residues. Germline V gives CDR1 SGHNT, CDR2 YYREEE (reference sequence). CDR3: CASSLGGTAMNTEAFF. The CDR3 DNA reads TGTGCCAGCAGCTTAGGGGGGACGGCCATGAACACTGAAGCTTTCTTT.

The V call is TRBV5-1, the J call TRBJ2-3, with D maybe TRBD1 (6 bases). The CDR3 length is 13 residues. V was trimmed by 5 bases and J by 2 bases, leaving 9 bases between them. The germline V gene has CDR1 SGHRS and CDR2 YFSETQ. CDR3 DNA sequence: TGCGCCAGCAGATGGGACACCACAGATACGCAGTATTTT. It yields the protein CASRWDTTDTQYF.

This clonotype showed up just a few times. The chain is built from TRBV3-1 and TRBJ2-4; D perhaps matches TRBD1 (6 bases). Germline V gene data show CDR1 as LGHDT and CDR2 as YNNKEL (reference sequence). The CDR3 runs 15 residues. Trimming cost V 0 bases and J 8 bases, with 14 bases left between them. CDR3 region: CASSQEGRGGHIQYF. The CDR3 DNA follows: TGTGCCAGCAGCCAAGAAGGGCGAGGGGGTCACATTCAGTACTTC.

The chain is built from TRBV19 and TRBJ1-6; D might be TRBD1 (6 bases). The V gene's germline CDR1 is LNHDA and CDR2 SQIVND (reference sequence). The CDR3 is 15 amino acids. V gave up 6 bases and J gave up 7 bases, with 16 bases separating them. CDR3 coding DNA: TGTGCCAGTAGACCTATTGGGGGCAAAAATTCACCCCTCCACTTT. Protein product: CASRPIGGKNSPLHF.

The gene calls are TRBV5-1 and TRBJ2-7, with D possibly TRBD2 on 5 matching bases. Trimming shortened V by 1 base and J by 0 bases, and 23 bases separated the two germline ends. CDR1 SGHRS and CDR2 YFSETQ come from the germline V gene. The CDR3 extends over 19 amino acids. CDR3 residues: CASSLRPPRSAESSYEQYF. The CDR3 coding sequence is TGCGCCAGCAGCTTGCGGCCCCCTCGTAGCGCAGAAAGCTCCTACGAGCAGTACTTC.